These 20 T cell receptor beta chains came from one sample sequenced in a study of blood T cell repertoires in COVID-19. The assay was immunoSEQ multiplex PCR, and TCRdb's table has in-frame clones only and misses some. The sample has 30,000 or so clones, approximately 83% seen once. Sequenced input: peripheral blood. The receptors were gathered from a man aged 50 to 60 with acute or convalescent COVID-19.

This clone was counted only a few times. The J gene is TRBJ1-5, the V gene TRBV30, with no clear D. The ends were cut back, 6 bases at V and 5 bases at J, with 11 bases in the middle. The CDR3 covers 12 residues. Per the germline V gene, CDR1 is GTSNPN and CDR2 is SVGIG (reference sequence). DNA for the CDR3: TGTGCCTGCCCGGCGGGTTATCAGCCCCAGCATTTT. Translated: CACPAGYQPQHF.

The V gene is TRBV9, the J gene TRBJ2-7, with 10 bases aligning to TRBD2. The CDR3 is made up of 14 amino acids. V gave up 4 bases and J gave up 6 bases; unmatched junction bases: 7. Per the germline V gene, CDR1 is SGDLS and CDR2 is YYNGEE. CDR3 DNA sequence: TGTGCCAGCAGCATCAGCGGGAGGGCTAGCGAGCAGTACTTC. Protein: CASSISGRASEQYF.

V and J are TRBV5-8 and TRBJ2-6; D is uncertain. The CDR3 runs 16 residues. Germline V gene sequence: CDR1 SGHTS, CDR2 YDEGEE. V lost 0 bases, J lost 2 bases, and 9 bases lay in between. The CDR3 protein is CASSLVGAAGANVLTF. Here the CDR3 DNA reads TGTGCCAGCAGCTTGGTGGGTGCGGCTGGGGCCAACGTCCTGACTTTC.

The J gene is TRBJ1-5, the V gene TRBV10-3; the D gene is possibly TRBD1 (5 bases). The CDR3 length is 14 residues. V was shortened by 10 bases and J by 1 base, with 14 bases between the two germline ends. CDR1 is ENHRY, CDR2 SYGVKD, per germline. Here the CDR3 DNA reads TGTGCCACGTCGGACATCGTGAGCAATCAGCCCCAGCATTTT. Amino acid sequence: CATSDIVSNQPQHF.

V and J are TRBV25-1 and TRBJ2-3, with 9 bases that match TRBD1. The V and J ends lost 4 bases and 3 bases, in that order; junction bases with no gene match: 8. CDR3 length equals 16 residues. Germline CDR1 and CDR2: MGHDK and SYGVNS. CDR3 nucleotides: TGTGCCAGCAGTGGTTCTCTGGGGACAGGGACAGATACGCAGTATTTT. It translates to CASSGSLGTGTDTQYF.

This clone was seen a few times. The V and J genes are TRBV10-3 and TRBJ1-2; the D is unclear. V lost 4 bases and J 0 bases, leaving 9 bases between the germline ends. Germline CDR1 is ENHRY and CDR2 is SYGVKD. This CDR3 spans 14 amino acids. CDR3 amino acids: CAISGQSSNYGYTF. The CDR3 DNA sequence: TGTGCCATCAGTGGCCAGTCTTCTAACTATGGCTACACCTTC.

This clone was observed once. This chain joins TRBV29-1 and TRBJ2-7; D may be TRBD2 (5 bases). This CDR3 contains 12 residues. Per the germline V gene, CDR1 is SQVTM and CDR2 is ANQGSEA. Trimming stripped 4 bases from V and 4 bases from J, with 11 bases between. CDR3 sequence: CSVVSRTYEQYF. CDR3 DNA: TGCAGCGTTGTCTCGAGGACTTACGAGCAGTACTTC.

This clone appeared a single time. The V and J genes are TRBV19 and TRBJ1-2; the match to TRBD1 covers 8 bases. Germline V gene data show CDR1 as LNHDA and CDR2 as SQIVND (reference sequence). This CDR3 region has 14 residues. V lost 3 bases and J lost 5; bases outside the gene matches: 5. CDR3 amino acids: CASSISGGWYGYTF. CDR3 DNA sequence: TGTGCCAGTAGTATCTCAGGGGGCTGGTATGGCTACACCTTC.

The rearrangement joins TRBV19 to TRBJ2-7, with 14 bases fitting TRBD2. Unmatched junction bases numbered 8, after V lost 10 bases and J lost 6 bases. There are 14 residues in the CDR3. Germline assignment: CDR1 LNHDA and CDR2 SQIVND (reference sequence). In DNA, the CDR3 is TGTGCCACGAGACTAGCGGGAGGGCAGACCGAGCAGTACTTC. Amino acid sequence: CATRLAGGQTEQYF.

This clone was observed a handful of times. This chain connects TRBV19 to TRBJ1-6; 9 nucleotides align to TRBD1. The V and J ends lost 5 bases and 10 bases, in that order; junction bases with no gene match: 3. The CDR3 consists of 13 residues. Germline V lookup: CDR1 LNHDA, CDR2 SQIVND (reference sequence). The CDR3 reads CASSGTGLSPLHF. The CDR3 coding sequence is TGTGCCAGTAGTGGGACAGGGCTCTCACCCCTCCACTTT.

To note about this clone: A read error may account for a junction end that differs from germline. The gene calls are TRBV7-3 and TRBJ1-6, with 7 bases lining up with TRBD1. The length of the CDR3 is 15 residues. CDR1 is SGHTA and CDR2 is FQGTGA in the germline V gene. The CDR3 reads CASSLTGAYSSPLHF. CDR3 in DNA: TGTGCCAGCAGCCTCACAGGGGCCTATAGTTCACCCCTCCACTTT.

V is TRBV7-8 and J is TRBJ1-5, with a possible D match to TRBD1 (6 bases). This CDR3 is built from 15 residues. Per the germline V gene, CDR1 is SGHVS and CDR2 is FQNEAQ. V lost 3 bases and J lost 2, with 11 bases in between. DNA for the CDR3: TGTGCCAGCAGCTTCGGGGCAGGGGGCAATCAGCCCCAGCATTTT. It is translated as CASSFGAGGNQPQHF.

This chain connects TRBV5-4 to TRBJ2-1; TRBD2 aligns across 9 bases. Germline loops: CDR1 SGHNT, CDR2 YYREEE (reference sequence). The ends lost 0 bases at V and 4 bases at J; junction bases unmatched: 8. The CDR3 has 17 amino acids. Here the CDR3 DNA reads TGTGCCAGCAGCTTGGGACTAGCGGAGGGTGGGTACAATGAGCAGTTCTTC. Protein product: CASSLGLAEGGYNEQFF.

This chain joins TRBV7-9 and TRBJ2-6; 11 bases match TRBD1. Losses at the gene ends were 4 bases for V and 0 bases for J; bases not matched to a gene: 2. CDR3 length: 17 amino acids. From germline, CDR1 is SEHNR and CDR2 FQNEAQ (reference sequence). The CDR3 is CASSWDRGSSGANVLTF. DNA for the CDR3: TGTGCCAGCAGCTGGGACAGGGGGAGCTCTGGGGCCAACGTCCTGACTTTC.

The rearrangement joins TRBV15 to TRBJ2-5; possible D gene TRBD1, 5 bases. Germline lookup yields CDR1 LNHNV and CDR2 YYDKDF (reference sequence). Trimming took off 3 bases at V and 0 bases at J, with 11 bases between the two ends. There are 15 residues in the CDR3. CDR3 sequence (DNA): TGTGCCACCAGCAGGGATCTCAGGGACCAAGAGACCCAGTACTTC. Translating gives CATSRDLRDQETQYF. Drawing the rest from reference TRBV15 and TRBJ2-5, the complete variable domain is DAMVIQNPRYQVTQFGKPVTLSCSQTLNHNVMYWYQQKSSQAPKLLFHYYDKDFNNEADTPDNFQSRRPNTSFCFLDIRSPGLGDTAMYLCATSRDLRDQETQYFGPGTRLLVL.

The V gene is TRBV15, the J gene TRBJ2-7; maybe TRBD1 (6 bases). Germline CDR1 and CDR2: LNHNV and YYDKDF (reference sequence). Trimming shortened V by 0 bases and J by 2 bases, and 8 bases separated the two germline ends. The CDR3 length is 14 residues. CDR3 residues: CATSRDKGAYEQYF. The CDR3 DNA reads TGTGCCACCAGCAGAGATAAGGGGGCCTACGAGCAGTACTTC. Full variable domain (missing parts from reference TRBV15 and TRBJ2-7): DAMVIQNPRYQVTQFGKPVTLSCSQTLNHNVMYWYQQKSSQAPKLLFHYYDKDFNNEADTPDNFQSRRPNTSFCFLDIRSPGLGDTAMYLCATSRDKGAYEQYFGPGTRLTVT.

V gene TRBV28 combines with J gene TRBJ1-5; no clear D gene. The germline gives CDR1 MDHEN, CDR2 SYDVKM. CDR3 length: 14 amino acids. V shed 5 bases and J shed 7 bases, with 15 bases lying between them. DNA of the CDR3: TGTGCCAGCAGTCCCCTAGAGGGAGGGCAGCCCCAGCATTTT. It yields the protein CASSPLEGGQPQHF.

The chain carries TRBV19 and TRBJ1-2, with TRBD1 as a possible D gene (5 bases). The CDR3 consists of 11 residues. Germline CDR1 reads LNHDA; CDR2 reads SQIVND (reference sequence). Trimming took off 10 bases at V and 7 bases at J, with 13 bases between the two ends. This CDR3 reads CATLGGIGYTF. CDR3 coding DNA: TGTGCCACCCTGGGGGGTATTGGCTACACCTTC. The variable domain in full, completed from reference TRBV19 and TRBJ1-2, reads DGGITQSPKYLFRKEGQNVTLSCEQNLNHDAMYWYRQDPGQGLRLIYYSQIVNDFQKGDIAEGYSVSREKKESFPLTVTSAQKNPTAFYLCATLGGIGYTFGSGTRLTVV.

V gene TRBV6-5 combines with J gene TRBJ2-2; 8 nucleotides match TRBD2. The trim removed 7 bases at V and 5 bases at J, leaving 9 bases unmatched. Per germline, CDR1 MNHEY and CDR2 SVGAGI. The CDR3 is made up of 15 amino acids. Here the CDR3 DNA reads TGTGCCAGCACTAAAGGAGCGGGAGAAACCGGGGAGCTGTTTTTT. Amino acids: CASTKGAGETGELFF.

This chain links TRBV19 with TRBJ2-5; 7 bases are a match to TRBD1. J was trimmed by 0 bases and V by 5 bases; bases with no gene match: 6. Germline CDR1 is LNHDA and CDR2 is SQIVND (reference sequence). CDR3 length: 15 residues. CDR3 DNA: TGTGCCAGTAGTTCGCGACAGGGTGACCAAGAGACCCAGTACTTC. Encoded protein: CASSSRQGDQETQYF.